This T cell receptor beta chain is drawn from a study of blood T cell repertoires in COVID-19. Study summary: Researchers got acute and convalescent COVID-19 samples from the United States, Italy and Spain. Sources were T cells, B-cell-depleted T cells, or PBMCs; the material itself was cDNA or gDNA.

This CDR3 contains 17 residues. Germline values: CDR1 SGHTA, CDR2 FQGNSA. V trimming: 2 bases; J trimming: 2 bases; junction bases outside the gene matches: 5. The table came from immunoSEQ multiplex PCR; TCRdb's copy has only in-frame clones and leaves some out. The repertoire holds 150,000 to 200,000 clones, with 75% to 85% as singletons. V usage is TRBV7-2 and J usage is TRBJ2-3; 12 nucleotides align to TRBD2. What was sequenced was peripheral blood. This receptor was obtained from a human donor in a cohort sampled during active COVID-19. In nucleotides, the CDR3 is TGTGCCAGCAGCTTACGTGGACTAGCGGGGCACACAGATACGCAGTATTTT. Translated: CASSLRGLAGHTDTQYF.